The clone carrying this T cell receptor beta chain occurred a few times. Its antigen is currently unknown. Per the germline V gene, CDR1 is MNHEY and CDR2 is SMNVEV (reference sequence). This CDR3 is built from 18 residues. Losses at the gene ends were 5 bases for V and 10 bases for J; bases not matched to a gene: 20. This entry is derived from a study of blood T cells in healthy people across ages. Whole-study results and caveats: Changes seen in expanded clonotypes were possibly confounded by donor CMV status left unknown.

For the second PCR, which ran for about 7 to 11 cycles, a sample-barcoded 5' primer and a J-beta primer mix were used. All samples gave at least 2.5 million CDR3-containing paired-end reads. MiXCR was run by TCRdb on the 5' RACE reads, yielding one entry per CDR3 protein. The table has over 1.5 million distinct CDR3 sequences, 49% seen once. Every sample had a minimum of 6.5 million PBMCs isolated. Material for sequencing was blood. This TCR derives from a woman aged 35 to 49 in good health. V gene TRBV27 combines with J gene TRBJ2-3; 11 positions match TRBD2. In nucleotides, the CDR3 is TGTGCCAGCAGTCCCCTCGGTAGCGGGGGGGGATTGTGGGTGTCGCAGTATTTT. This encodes CASSPLGSGGGLWVSQYF.